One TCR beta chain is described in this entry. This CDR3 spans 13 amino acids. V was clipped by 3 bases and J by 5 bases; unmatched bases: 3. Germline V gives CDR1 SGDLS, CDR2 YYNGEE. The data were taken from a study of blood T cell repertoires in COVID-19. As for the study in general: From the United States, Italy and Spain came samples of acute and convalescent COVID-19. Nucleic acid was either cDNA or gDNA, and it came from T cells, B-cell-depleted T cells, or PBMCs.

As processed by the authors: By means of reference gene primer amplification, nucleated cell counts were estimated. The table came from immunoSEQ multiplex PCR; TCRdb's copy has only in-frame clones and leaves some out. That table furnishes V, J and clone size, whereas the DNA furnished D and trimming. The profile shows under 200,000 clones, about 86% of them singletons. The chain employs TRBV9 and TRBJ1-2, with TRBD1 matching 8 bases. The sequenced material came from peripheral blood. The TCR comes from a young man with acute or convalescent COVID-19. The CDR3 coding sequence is TGTGCCAGCAGCGGGGACAGGCATTATGGCTACACCTTC. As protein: CASSGDRHYGYTF.